This TCR delta chain was sequenced during a study of γδ T cells in repeated Plasmodium falciparum infection (dated by TCRdb to the early 2020s). Regarding the complete study: The natural-infection arm enrolled Malian children exposed to intense seasonal malaria transmission and compared the Malian children with Australian children matched for age and gender. Malian gammadelta TCR repertoires were analysed cross-sectionally during no-transmission periods and were analysed longitudinally across acute febrile malaria episodes. The study examined how repeated Plasmodium falciparum infection shapes the human gammadelta T cell repertoire, using natural infection in Mali and controlled human malaria infection. Five malaria-naive U.S. adults underwent four controlled human malaria infections by bites from P. falciparum NF54-infected Anopheles stephensi mosquitoes over approximately 600 days. Controlled-infection subjects were sampled at baseline, immediately before selected infections, and 21 days after each infection. What the authors observed across the whole study: Generalizability was limited because the Malian cohort came from a small rural village made up predominantly of one ethnic group. Compared with the repertoires of Australian children, the Vdelta2-negative gammadelta TCR repertoires of Malian children appeared more clonally expanded, less diverse and less shared. Across time and infection, the Vgamma9/Vdelta2+ TCR repertoires showed a highly stable polyclonal makeup, with many TCRgamma sequences overlapping between individuals. In Vdelta2-negative gammadelta TCR repertoires, which were largely Vdelta1+, repeated controlled infections appeared to drive waves of new clonotype selection. The controlled-infection cohort was small, limiting analysis of inter-individual variability in gammadelta T cell responses.

The method behind the library was multiplex PCR. The sequencer was an Illumina MiSeq. Each sorted gammadelta T cell sample was sequenced for both the TCR gamma (TRG) and TCR delta (TRD) chains. From the authors' description of their analysis: The repertoire analyses used clonotype tree plots, the accumulated frequency of the top 20 clonotypes, and diversity index (DI) and D75 metrics. TCRdb called clones afresh from the public reads with CATT; identical DNA rows were later merged. TCRdb, not the authors, supplied the V and J calls. This sample holds more than 45,000 delta-chain clones; approximately 1.5% were observed only once. Approximately 15% of the sample rests with the top ten. The CDR3 spans 30 residues, from the cysteine through the phenylalanine. Only CDR3 DNA is held: 90 bases, read in frame from base 1. Ends trimmed: V by 3 bases, J by 4 bases; bases unmatched to a gene: 51. From a lookup of the germline V gene, CDR1 and CDR2 are TSWWSYY and QGS.

Comment on this clone: Its antigen remains undetermined. A far more abundant clone sits one base away, making this likely a read error.

For bulk TCR repertoire analysis, Vgamma9/Vdelta2+ and Vdelta2-negative gammadelta T cell populations were flow-sorted out of peripheral blood mononuclear cells. The TCR was taken from a pool of human donors (malaria-infected and uninfected, not separated). Sequencing was performed on gamma-delta T cells from blood. The rearrangement combines TRDV1 with TRDJ1; 9 bases in between match TRDD3. Germline matching of the DNA provided the J gene here, since TCRdb leaves it blank. The DNA sequence is as follows: TGTGCTCTTGGGGAGATCGGCCGTCAAGATACCTTTCATTTCCTGTACCGGAGGATTTGGGGGATAACGTTACTCGATAAACTCATCTTT. This gives the protein CALGEIGRQDTFHFLYRRIWGITLLDKLIF.